This T cell receptor beta chain is drawn from a study of T cells in Graves' hyperthyroidism and ophthalmopathy. Turning to the study itself: Peripheral blood sampling occurred at initial diagnosis, before any treatment.

V was pared by 1 base and J by 3 bases, with 19 bases of the junction left unmatched. Germline CDR1 reads DFQATT; CDR2 reads SNEGSKA (reference sequence). The CDR3 consists of 21 residues. The CDR3 regions of TCR beta were amplified from RNA transcripts. HTBI primers were the set used in a first-round RT-PCR of the TCR CDR3. One entry per CDR3 protein, called by TCRdb with MiXCR from the multiplex PCR reads. Of about 500,000 distinct CDR3 sequences listed, over 15% are singletons. Patients aged 18 to 65 with hyperthyroidism were newly diagnosed, with duration under 2 months. The specimen sequenced was blood. The receptor comes from a woman between 18 and 29 years old with Graves' hyperthyroidism. This chain links TRBV20-1 with TRBJ2-6; 9 bases are a match to TRBD2. CDR3 DNA sequence: TGCAGTGCTAGAGGGGGCCGGTTTCTGCGGGAGGGCCTGTTTGGGGCCAACGTCCTGACTTTC. The encoded protein is CSARGGRFLREGLFGANVLTF.